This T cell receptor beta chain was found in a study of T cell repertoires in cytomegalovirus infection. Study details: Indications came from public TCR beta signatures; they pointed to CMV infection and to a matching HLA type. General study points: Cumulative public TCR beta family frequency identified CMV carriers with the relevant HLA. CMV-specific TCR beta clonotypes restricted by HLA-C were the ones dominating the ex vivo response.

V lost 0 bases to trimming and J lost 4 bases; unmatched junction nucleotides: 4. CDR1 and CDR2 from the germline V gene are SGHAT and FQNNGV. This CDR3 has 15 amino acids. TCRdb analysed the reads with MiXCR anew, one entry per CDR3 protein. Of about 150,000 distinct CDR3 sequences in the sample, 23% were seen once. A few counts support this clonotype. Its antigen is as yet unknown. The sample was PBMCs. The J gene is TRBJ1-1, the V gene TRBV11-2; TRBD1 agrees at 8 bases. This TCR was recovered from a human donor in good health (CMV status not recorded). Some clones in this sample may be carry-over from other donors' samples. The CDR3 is CASSLDLQGATEAFF. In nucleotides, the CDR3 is TGTGCCAGCAGCTTAGATCTCCAGGGGGCCACTGAAGCTTTCTTT.